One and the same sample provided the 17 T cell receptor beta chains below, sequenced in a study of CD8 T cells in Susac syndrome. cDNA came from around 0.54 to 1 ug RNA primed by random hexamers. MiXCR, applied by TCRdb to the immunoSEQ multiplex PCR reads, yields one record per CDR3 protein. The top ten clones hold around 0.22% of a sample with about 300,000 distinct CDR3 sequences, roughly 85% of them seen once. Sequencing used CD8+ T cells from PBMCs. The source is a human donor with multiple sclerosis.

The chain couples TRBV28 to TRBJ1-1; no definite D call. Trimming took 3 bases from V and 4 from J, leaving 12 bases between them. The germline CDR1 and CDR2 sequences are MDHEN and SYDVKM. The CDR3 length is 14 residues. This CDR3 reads CASSLTVFVTEAFF. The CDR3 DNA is TGTGCCAGCAGTTTGACCGTTTTTGTCACTGAAGCTTTCTTT.

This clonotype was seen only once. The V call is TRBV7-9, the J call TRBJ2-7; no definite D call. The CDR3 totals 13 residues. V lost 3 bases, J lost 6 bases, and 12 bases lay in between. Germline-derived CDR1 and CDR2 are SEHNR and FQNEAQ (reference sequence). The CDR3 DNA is TGTGCCAGCAGCTTGTGGATCCGCAGCGAGCAGTACTTC. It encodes CASSLWIRSEQYF.

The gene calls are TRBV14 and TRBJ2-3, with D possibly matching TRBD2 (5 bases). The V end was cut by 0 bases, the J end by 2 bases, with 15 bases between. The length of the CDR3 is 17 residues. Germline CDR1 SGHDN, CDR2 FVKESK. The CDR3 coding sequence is TGTGCCAGCAGCCAAGATGCGATGGGGAGAGTCACAGATACGCAGTATTTT. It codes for CASSQDAMGRVTDTQYF.

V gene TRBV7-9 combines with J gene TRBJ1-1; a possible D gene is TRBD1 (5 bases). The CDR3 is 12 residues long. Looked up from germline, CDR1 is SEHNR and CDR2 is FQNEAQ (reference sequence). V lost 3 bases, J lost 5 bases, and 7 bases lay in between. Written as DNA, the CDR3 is TGTGCCAGCAGCTTGGGGGAGACTGAAGCTTTCTTT. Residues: CASSLGETEAFF.

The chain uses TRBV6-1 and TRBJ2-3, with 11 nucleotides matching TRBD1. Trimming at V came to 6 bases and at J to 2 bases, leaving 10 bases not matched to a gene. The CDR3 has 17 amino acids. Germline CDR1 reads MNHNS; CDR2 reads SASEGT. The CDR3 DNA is TGTGCCAGCAGCCCAGAAGGACAGGGGGCGGTCACAGATACGCAGTATTTT. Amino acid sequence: CASSPEGQGAVTDTQYF.

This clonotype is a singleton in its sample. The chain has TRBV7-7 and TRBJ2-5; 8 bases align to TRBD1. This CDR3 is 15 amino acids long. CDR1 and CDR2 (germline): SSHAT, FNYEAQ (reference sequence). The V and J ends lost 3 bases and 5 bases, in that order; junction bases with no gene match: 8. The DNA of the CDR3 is TGTGCCAGCAGCTTTAACGAGGACAGGGACGAGACCCAGTACTTC. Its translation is CASSFNEDRDETQYF. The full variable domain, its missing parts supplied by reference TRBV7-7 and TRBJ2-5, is GAGVSQSPRYKVTKRGQDVTLRCDPISSHATLYWYQQALGQGPEFLTYFNYEAQPDKSGLPSDRFSAERPEGSISTLTIQRTEQRDSAMYRCASSFNEDRDETQYFGPGTRLLVL.

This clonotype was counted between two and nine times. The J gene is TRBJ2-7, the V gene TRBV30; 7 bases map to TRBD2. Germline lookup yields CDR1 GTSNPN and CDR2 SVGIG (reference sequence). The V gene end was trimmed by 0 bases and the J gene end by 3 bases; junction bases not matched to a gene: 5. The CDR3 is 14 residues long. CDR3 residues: CAWSVEGGFYEQYF. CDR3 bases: TGTGCCTGGAGTGTCGAGGGAGGGTTCTACGAGCAGTACTTC.

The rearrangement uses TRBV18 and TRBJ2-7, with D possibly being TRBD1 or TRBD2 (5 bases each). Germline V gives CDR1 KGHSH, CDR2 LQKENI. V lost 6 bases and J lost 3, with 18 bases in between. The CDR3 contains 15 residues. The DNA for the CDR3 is TGTGCCAGCTCCCCTCGGGACGGTCATATCTACGAGCAGTACTTC. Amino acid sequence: CASSPRDGHIYEQYF.

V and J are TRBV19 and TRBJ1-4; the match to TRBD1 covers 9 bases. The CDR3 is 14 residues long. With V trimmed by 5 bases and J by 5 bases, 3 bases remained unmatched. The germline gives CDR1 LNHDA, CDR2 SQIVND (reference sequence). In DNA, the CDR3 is TGTGCCAGTAGTCTTGGGACAGGGAATGAAAAACTGTTTTTT. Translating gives CASSLGTGNEKLFF.

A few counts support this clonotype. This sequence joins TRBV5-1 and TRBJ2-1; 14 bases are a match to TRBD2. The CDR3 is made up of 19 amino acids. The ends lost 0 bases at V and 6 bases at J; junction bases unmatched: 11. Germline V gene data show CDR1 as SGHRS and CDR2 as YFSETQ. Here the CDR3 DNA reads TGCGCCAGCAGCTTGGCCGGGACTAGCGGGAGTGAGGGCTTCAATGAGCAGTTCTTC. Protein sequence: CASSLAGTSGSEGFNEQFF.

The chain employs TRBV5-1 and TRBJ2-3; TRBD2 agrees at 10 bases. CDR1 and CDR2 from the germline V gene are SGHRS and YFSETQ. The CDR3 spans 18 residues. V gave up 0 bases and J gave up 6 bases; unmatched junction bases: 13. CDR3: CASSLEGWIAGGLDTQYF. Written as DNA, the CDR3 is TGCGCCAGCAGCTTGGAAGGTTGGATAGCGGGAGGCCTGGATACGCAGTATTTT.

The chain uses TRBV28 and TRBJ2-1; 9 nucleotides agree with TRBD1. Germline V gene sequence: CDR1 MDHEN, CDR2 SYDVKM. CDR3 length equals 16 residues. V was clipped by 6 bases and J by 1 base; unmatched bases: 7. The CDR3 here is CASRARTGASYNEQFF. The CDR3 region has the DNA TGTGCCAGCAGAGCGAGGACAGGGGCTTCCTACAATGAGCAGTTCTTC.

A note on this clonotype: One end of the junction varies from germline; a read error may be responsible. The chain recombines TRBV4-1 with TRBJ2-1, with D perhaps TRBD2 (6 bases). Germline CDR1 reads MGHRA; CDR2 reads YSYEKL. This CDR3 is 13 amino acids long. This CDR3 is CASRQALADEQFF. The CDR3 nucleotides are TGCGCCAGCAGGCAAGCACTAGCAGACGAGCAGTTCTTC.

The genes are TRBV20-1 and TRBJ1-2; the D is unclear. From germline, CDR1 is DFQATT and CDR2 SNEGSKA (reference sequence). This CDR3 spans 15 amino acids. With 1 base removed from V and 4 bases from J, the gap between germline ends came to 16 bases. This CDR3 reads CSARVRAALAYGYTF. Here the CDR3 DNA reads TGCAGTGCTAGAGTCCGCGCAGCCTTGGCCTATGGCTACACCTTC.

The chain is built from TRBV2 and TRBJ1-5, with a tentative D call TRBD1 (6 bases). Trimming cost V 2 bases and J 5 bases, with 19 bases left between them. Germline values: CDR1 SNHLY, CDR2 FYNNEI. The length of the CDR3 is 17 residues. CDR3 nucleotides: TGTGCCAGCAGTGAATACAGGGATTGGGGGTCTGATCAGCCCCAGCATTTT. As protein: CASSEYRDWGSDQPQHF.

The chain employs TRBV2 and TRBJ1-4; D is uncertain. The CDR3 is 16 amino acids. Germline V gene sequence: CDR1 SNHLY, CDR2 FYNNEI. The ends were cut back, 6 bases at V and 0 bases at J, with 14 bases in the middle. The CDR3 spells CASSAANSATNEKLFF. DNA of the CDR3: TGTGCCAGCAGCGCCGCCAACAGTGCAACTAATGAAAAACTGTTTTTT. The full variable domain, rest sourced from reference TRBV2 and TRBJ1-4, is EPEVTQTPSHQVTQMGQEVILRCVPISNHLYFYWYRQILGQKVEFLVSFYNNEISEKSEIFDDQFSVERPDGSNFTLKIRSTKLEDSAMYFCASSAANSATNEKLFFGSGTQLSVL.

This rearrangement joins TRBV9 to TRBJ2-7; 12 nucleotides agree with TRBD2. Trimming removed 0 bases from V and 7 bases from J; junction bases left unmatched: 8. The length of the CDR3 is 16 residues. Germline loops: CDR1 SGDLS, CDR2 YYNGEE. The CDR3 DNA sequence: TGTGCCAGCAGCGTAGATCGACTAGCGGGAGCAAGGGAGCAGTACTTC. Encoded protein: CASSVDRLAGAREQYF.